A selection of T cell receptor beta chains follows, all from one sample in a study of blood T cell repertoires in COVID-19. Data came from immunoSEQ multiplex PCR; TCRdb stores just in-frame clones and leaves some out. The sample lists around 100,000 clones, almost 80% occurring once. Sequenced material: peripheral blood. These receptors were obtained from a woman in her 70s with acute or convalescent COVID-19. CDR3s include the opening cysteine and the closing phenylalanine or tryptophan. D genes are given only for firm matches. Clone size is shown for a subset of rows, as once, few, many or a class of expanded clone.

V	J	D	size	CDR3	DNA
TRBV5-6	TRBJ1-2	TRBD1	.	CASSQALQGDYGYTF	TGTGCCAGCAGCCAGGCCCTTCAGGGGGACTATGGCTACACCTTC
TRBV6-6	TRBJ2-1	TRBD2	.	CASSLAGEGSEQFF	TGTGCCAGCAGTCTAGCGGGGGAGGGAAGTGAGCAGTTCTTC
TRBV7-2	TRBJ2-5	TRBD2	.	CASSFAGEETQYF	TGTGCCAGCAGCTTTGCGGGGGAAGAGACCCAGTACTTC
TRBV19	TRBJ2-7	TRBD2	.	CASSLAGIYEQYF	TGTGCCAGTAGCCTAGCGGGGATTTACGAGCAGTACTTC
TRBV6-6	TRBJ1-1	.	.	CASNLGAVTEAFF	TGTGCCAGCAATTTGGGGGCGGTTACTGAAGCTTTCTTT
TRBV9	TRBJ2-7	TRBD1	.	CASSVTGGTPNEQYF	TGTGCCAGCAGCGTTACAGGGGGCACCCCTAACGAGCAGTACTTC
TRBV4-1	TRBJ1-2	TRBD1	.	CASSQRRGQGGYTF	TGCGCCAGCAGCCAACGCCGCGGACAGGGTGGCTACACCTTC
TRBV28	TRBJ2-2	.	once	CASGWRGGTGELFF	TGTGCCAGCGGGTGGCGAGGCGGCACCGGGGAGCTGTTTTTT
TRBV7-9	TRBJ2-7	.	once	CASSPTGYEQYF	TGTGCCAGCAGCCCCACAGGGTACGAGCAGTACTTC
TRBV6-5	TRBJ1-6	TRBD1	few	CASSYWGQAGSPLHF	TGTGCCAGCAGTTACTGGGGACAGGCGGGGTCACCCCTCCACTTT
TRBV7-8	TRBJ1-2	.	.	CASSLAGARGNYGYTF	TGTGCCAGCAGCTTAGCCGGTGCCAGGGGCAACTATGGCTACACCTTC
TRBV10-3	TRBJ1-5	.	.	CAISAGHSNQPQHF	TGTGCCATCAGTGCCGGTCATAGCAATCAGCCCCAGCATTTT
TRBV11-2	TRBJ2-5	.	.	CASSLVSEETQYF	TGTGCCAGCAGCTTAGTTTCAGAAGAGACCCAGTACTTC
TRBV2	TRBJ1-1	TRBD1	few	CASNTGGYTEAFF	TGTGCCAGCAACACAGGGGGGTACACTGAAGCTTTCTTT
TRBV28	TRBJ1-4	.	few	CASSPMGLATNEKLFF	TGTGCCAGCAGCCCCATGGGACTTGCAACTAATGAAAAACTGTTTTTT
TRBV7-9	TRBJ1-2	.	.	CASSLWTRWDYGYTF	TGTGCCAGCAGCTTGTGGACAAGATGGGACTATGGCTACACCTTC
TRBV28	TRBJ2-5	.	.	CASSLGGPREAQYF	TGTGCCAGCAGTTTAGGGGGGCCACGGGAGGCCCAGTACTTC
TRBV6-1	TRBJ2-5	TRBD2	.	CASSEGAGGPRETQYF	TGTGCCAGCAGTGAAGGGGCGGGGGGCCCTCGGGAGACCCAGTACTTC
TRBV29-1	TRBJ2-1	.	.	CSVVTGNEQFF	TGCAGCGTCGTCACAGGGAATGAGCAGTTCTTC
TRBV5-6	TRBJ1-2	TRBD1	.	CASSLEDRGEYYGYTF	TGTGCCAGCAGCTTGGAGGACAGGGGGGAATACTATGGCTACACCTTC
TRBV30	TRBJ1-2	.	.	CAWSGGTYGYTF	TGTGCCTGGAGTGGGGGGACATATGGCTACACCTTC
TRBV18	TRBJ1-4	.	.	CASSPYRINEKLFF	TGTGCCAGCTCACCATACAGAATTAATGAAAAACTGTTTTTT
TRBV5-1	TRBJ1-1	.	.	CASSYTENTEAFF	TGCGCCAGCAGTTATACAGAGAACACTGAAGCTTTCTTT
TRBV6-5	TRBJ1-1	.	.	CASSYSIRGNTEAFF	TGTGCCAGCAGTTACTCGATTCGAGGGAACACTGAAGCTTTCTTT
TRBV15	TRBJ1-4	.	.	CATSREGGIGSEKLFF	TGTGCCACCAGCAGAGAAGGGGGTATTGGTAGTGAAAAACTGTTTTTT
TRBV27	TRBJ1-5	.	.	CASSLFPGEQPQHF	TGTGCCAGCAGTTTATTTCCGGGGGAACAGCCCCAGCATTTT
TRBV5-1	TRBJ2-2	.	.	CASSLVAGNTGELFF	TGCGCCAGCAGCTTGGTGGCAGGGAACACCGGGGAGCTGTTTTTT
TRBV13	TRBJ1-5	TRBD1	.	CASSLTGDQPQHF	TGTGCCAGCAGCTTGACAGGGGATCAGCCCCAGCATTTT
TRBV5-1	TRBJ2-2	TRBD2	.	CASSSLAGGPDGELFF	TGCGCCAGCAGCTCGCTAGCGGGGGGGCCGGACGGGGAGCTGTTTTTT